The text below deals with one T cell receptor beta chain. This sample stems from a study of T cell changes during pregnancy in multiple sclerosis. Per the germline V gene, CDR1 is SQVTM and CDR2 is ANQGSEA. With 6 bases removed from V and 2 bases from J, the gap between germline ends came to 16 bases. This CDR3 contains 14 residues. Here immunoSEQ multiplex PCR was the method, and the copy in TCRdb shows in-frame clones only, minus some. The sample carries about 68,000 clones, approximately 90% recorded once. This sequence originates from a female donor with multiple sclerosis, enrolled in a pregnancy study. The rearrangement links TRBV29-1 to TRBJ1-1, with TRBD1 as a possible D gene (6 bases). Sequenced here: peripheral blood, sampled in the third trimester of pregnancy. The CDR3 sequence is CSVATLTGNTEAFF. For the CDR3, the DNA is TGCAGCGTCGCGACCCTGACAGGAAACACTGAAGCTTTCTTT.